The 32 T cell receptor beta chains presented below share a single source sample, sequenced in a study of shared clonotypes between healthy human individuals (TCRdb year 2020). Library prep was done by the immunoSEQ multiplex PCR assay. TCRdb took this table from immuneACCESS and kept in-frame rearrangements with V and J called. Such tables lack part of the clones; where checked against another copy, unresolved V genes explain under half of the gap, and the rest is unexplained. Here the sample has fewer than 3 million clones; roughly 92% occur a single time. Clones ranked in the top ten supply approximately 0.4% of the sample. What was sequenced was naive CD4+ T cells from PBMCs. What this sample's cell subset or site label stands for: CD45RA+ positively selected. These receptors were taken from a man aged 18 to 29 in good health. Some clones in this sample may be carry-over from other donors' samples.

The chain employs TRBV4-2 and TRBJ2-7; D is undetermined. The CDR3 length is 13 residues. Trimming left V 0 bases short and J 5 bases short, with 8 bases between. Germline loops: CDR1 LGHNA, CDR2 YNFKEQ. The CDR3 region is CASSQERLHEQYF. The CDR3 DNA is TGTGCCAGCAGCCAAGAGAGGCTACACGAGCAGTACTTC.

The chain carries TRBV5-6 and TRBJ2-2; TRBD2 is a possible D gene (5 bases). The CDR3 extends over 16 amino acids. The germline V gene encodes CDR1 SGHDT and CDR2 YYEEEE. The ends were cut back, 2 bases at V and 1 base at J, with 12 bases in the middle. As DNA, the CDR3 is TGTGCCAGCAGCTTCGACCCCCGGGGGAACACCGGGGAGCTGTTTTTT. Its translation: CASSFDPRGNTGELFF.

V and J are TRBV12-5 and TRBJ2-7, with TRBD1 matching 7 bases. The J segment lost 0 bases and the V segment lost 4 bases, leaving 6 bases of the junction unmatched. CDR1 is LGHNT, CDR2 FRNRAP, per germline. The CDR3 spans 15 residues. The CDR3 protein is CASGSWTGLSYEQYF. The CDR3 region has the DNA TGTGCTAGTGGTTCGTGGACAGGCCTCTCCTACGAGCAGTACTTC.

The chain couples TRBV25-1 to TRBJ2-3, with D perhaps given as TRBD1 or TRBD2 (5 bases each). Germline assignment: CDR1 MGHDK and CDR2 SYGVNS. The CDR3 totals 15 residues. V was pared by 4 bases and J by 4 bases, with 15 bases between. CDR3 sequence (DNA): TGTGCCAGCAGTGGGGGGACCATCCGCGCAGATACGCAGTATTTT. It specifies CASSGGTIRADTQYF.

J is TRBJ2-5 and V is TRBV7-9, with TRBD1 as a possible D gene (5 bases). The CDR3 has 14 residues. V was clipped by 5 bases and J by 2 bases, with 12 bases between them. CDR1 and CDR2 from the germline V gene are SEHNR and FQNEAQ (reference sequence). The CDR3 reads CASSLTQGQETQYF. The CDR3 region has the DNA TGTGCCAGCAGCCTAACCCAGGGACAAGAGACCCAGTACTTC.

This sequence joins TRBV28 and TRBJ1-5; D remains ambiguous. Per germline, CDR1 MDHEN and CDR2 SYDVKM. The CDR3 spans 17 residues. Trimming pared 9 bases from V and 2 bases from J, leaving 23 bases between. Here the CDR3 reads CASGDVSGIRGNQPQHF. The DNA of the CDR3 is TGTGCCAGTGGAGATGTTAGCGGGATTCGAGGCAATCAGCCCCAGCATTTT.

The table lists this clone with a count of one. The chain employs TRBV30 and TRBJ2-1; TRBD2 agrees at 10 bases. The V gene end was trimmed by 3 bases and the J gene end by 4 bases; junction bases not matched to a gene: 12. The CDR3 contains 17 residues. Germline V lookup: CDR1 GTSNPN, CDR2 SVGIG (reference sequence). The CDR3 DNA reads TGTGCCTGGAGAGAAACTAGCGGGGCTAGACTTTACAATGAGCAGTTCTTC. It encodes CAWRETSGARLYNEQFF.

The chain couples TRBV27 to TRBJ1-3; no clear D gene. The CDR3 sequence is 13 residues long. The ends were cut back, 4 bases at V and 3 bases at J, with 7 bases in the middle. From germline, CDR1 is MNHEY and CDR2 SMNVEV (reference sequence). The chain's CDR3 is CASSWRGGNTIYF. As DNA, the CDR3 is TGTGCCAGCAGTTGGCGAGGTGGAAACACCATATATTTT.

The rearrangement joins TRBV14 to TRBJ2-3; unclear D gene. This CDR3 has 16 amino acids. CDR1 is SGHDN, CDR2 FVKESK, per germline. V was pared by 0 bases and J by 8 bases, with 18 bases between. CDR3 nucleotide sequence: TGTGCCAGCAGCCAAGAAAGTCTCGGATGGAGAGGTACGCAGTATTTT. Its translation is CASSQESLGWRGTQYF.

V is TRBV6-5 and J is TRBJ1-2, with D possibly TRBD1 on 5 matching bases. This CDR3 comprises 12 residues. Trimming took off 8 bases at V and 3 bases at J, with 10 bases between the two ends. The germline gives CDR1 MNHEY, CDR2 SVGAGI. CDR3 nucleotide sequence: TGTGCCAGCCGGGGGACCTACTATGGCTACACCTTC. Residues: CASRGTYYGYTF.

V is TRBV28 and J is TRBJ2-7; D uncertain. Germline CDR1 MDHEN, CDR2 SYDVKM. V was pared by 3 bases and J by 5 bases, with 8 bases between. This CDR3 comprises 12 residues. CDR3 region: CASSFRQDEQYF. The DNA of the CDR3 is TGTGCCAGCAGTTTCCGTCAGGACGAGCAGTACTTC.

The J gene is TRBJ2-1, the V gene TRBV9; 8 bases align to TRBD2. This CDR3 contains 16 residues. Germline loops: CDR1 SGDLS, CDR2 YYNGEE. The V gene end was trimmed by 0 bases and the J gene end by 5 bases; junction bases not matched to a gene: 7. The CDR3 here is CASSVGAGGSNNEQFF. The CDR3 DNA reads TGTGCCAGCAGCGTAGGGGCGGGAGGATCGAACAATGAGCAGTTCTTC.

The J gene is TRBJ1-5, the V gene TRBV21-1; the D call in the table, TRBD1, was not verified against the DNA. TRBV21-1 constitutes a pseudogene. The CDR3 is made up of 13 amino acids. The CDR3 sequence is CASRIRACQPQHF. The CDR3 nucleotides are TGTGCCAGCAGAATCAGGGCTTGTCAGCCCCAGCATTTT.

The chain carries TRBV7-8 and TRBJ1-2; 9 bases are a match to TRBD1. J lost 4 bases, V lost 4 bases, and 13 bases had no gene match. Germline loops: CDR1 SGHVS, CDR2 FQNEAQ. The CDR3 spans 17 residues. CDR3 in amino acids: CASSSSGGQGPRYGYTF. DNA of the CDR3: TGTGCCAGCAGCTCGTCTGGGGGACAGGGTCCACGCTATGGCTACACCTTC.

A note on this clone: Other DNA sequences in the sample encode the same CDR3. V usage is TRBV19 and J usage is TRBJ1-2; the match to TRBD1 covers 8 bases. This CDR3 has 14 residues. V dropped 5 bases and J dropped 5; count of bases not matched to a gene: 7. Per the germline V gene, CDR1 is LNHDA and CDR2 is SQIVND (reference sequence). Here the CDR3 reads CASSPQGARYGYTF. The CDR3 DNA is TGTGCCAGTAGTCCGCAGGGGGCGCGGTATGGCTACACCTTC.

The chain recombines TRBV28 with TRBJ2-7; D remains unclear. Looked up from germline, CDR1 is MDHEN and CDR2 is SYDVKM. V lost 2 bases and J lost 0, with 11 bases in between. The CDR3 is 15 residues long. The DNA of the CDR3 is TGTGCCAGCAGTTTAAAGGGCCACTCCTCCTACGAGCAGTACTTC. It codes for CASSLKGHSSYEQYF.

The V call is TRBV7-9, the J call TRBJ2-1; 7 bases agree with TRBD2. CDR3 size: 14 residues. J lost 10 bases, V lost 3 bases, and 9 bases had no gene match. CDR1 is SEHNR, CDR2 FQNEAQ, per germline (reference sequence). DNA of the CDR3: TGTGCCAGCAGCTTGGAGCTAGCGGTTCCCGAGCAGTTCTTC. It specifies CASSLELAVPEQFF. Combining the CDR3 with reference TRBV7-9 and TRBJ2-1 gives the whole variable domain DTGVSQNPRHKITKRGQNVTFRCDPISEHNRLYWYRQTLGQGPEFLTYFQNEAQLEKSRLLSDRFSAERPKGSFSTLEIQRTEQGDSAMYLCASSLELAVPEQFFGPGTRLTVL.

The CDR3 region has the DNA TGTGCCAGCAGTCGTGTATGGCCCACCGGGGAGCTGTTTTTT. Translating gives CASSRVWPTGELFF. This sequence joins TRBV27 and TRBJ2-2, with no clear D. Germline V gene lookup returns CDR1 MNHEY and CDR2 SMNVEV (reference sequence). There are 14 residues in the CDR3. V was trimmed by 5 bases and J by 4 bases, leaving 11 bases between them.

The gene calls are TRBV30 and TRBJ2-3; D unclear. Germline CDR1 is GTSNPN and CDR2 is SVGIG (reference sequence). V shed 1 base and J shed 4 bases, with 9 bases lying between them. The length of the CDR3 is 13 residues. The CDR3 protein is CAWSGGASDTQYF. The CDR3 bases are TGTGCCTGGAGTGGCGGAGCGTCAGATACGCAGTATTTT.

The rearrangement joins TRBV27 to TRBJ2-1; 12 bases line up with TRBD2. The germline V gene encodes CDR1 MNHEY and CDR2 SMNVEV (reference sequence). This CDR3 is built from 16 residues. V lost 3 bases to trimming and J lost 6 bases; unmatched junction nucleotides: 6. CDR3 nucleotides: TGTGCCAGCAGTTTTAAGGCTAGCGGGAGGGTCAATGAGCAGTTCTTC. Its translation: CASSFKASGRVNEQFF.

The chain links TRBV27 to TRBJ1-2; no clear D gene. V gave up 6 bases and J gave up 0 bases, with 14 bases separating them. Germline CDR1 and CDR2: MNHEY and SMNVEV (reference sequence). CDR3 length: 15 amino acids. The CDR3 DNA reads as TGTGCCAGCAGGCCCCTGGGGTCAGCTAACTATGGCTACACCTTC. As protein: CASRPLGSANYGYTF.

This chain uses TRBV4-3 with TRBJ2-7, with 10 bases matching TRBD2. Germline V gives CDR1 LGHNA, CDR2 YSLEER. The length of the CDR3 is 17 residues. The V and J ends lost 4 bases and 3 bases, in that order; junction bases with no gene match: 12. The CDR3 bases are TGCGCCAGCAGCCCCGGACTAGCGGCGTACCTGTACTACGAGCAGTACTTC. The encoded protein is CASSPGLAAYLYYEQYF.

This sequence joins TRBV4-1 and TRBJ2-5; either TRBD1 or TRBD2 may fit D (5 bases each). Germline V gene data show CDR1 as MGHRA and CDR2 as YSYEKL. The V end lost 3 bases, the J end lost 7 bases, and 21 bases lay between the germline ends. This CDR3 is built from 16 residues. CDR3 sequence reads: CASSHNSRDPSGTQYF. The CDR3 DNA follows: TGCGCCAGCAGCCACAATTCTAGGGACCCCTCCGGGACCCAGTACTTC.

Remarks on this clone: The sample holds other DNA sequences that translate to the same CDR3. The CDR3 sequence: CASSSLAGGLNEQFF. The CDR3 bases are TGTGCCAGCAGCTCACTAGCGGGAGGGCTTAATGAGCAGTTCTTC. The rearrangement links TRBV5-4 to TRBJ2-1; 13 nucleotides align to TRBD2. V was pared by 3 bases and J by 7 bases, with 4 bases of the junction left unmatched. Germline lookup yields CDR1 SGHNT and CDR2 YYREEE (reference sequence). The CDR3 totals 15 residues.

This chain connects TRBV5-6 to TRBJ2-5, with TRBD1 matching over 10 bases. This CDR3 has 15 amino acids. Trimming at V came to 4 bases and at J to 4 bases, leaving 7 bases not matched to a gene. CDR1 and CDR2 from the germline V gene are SGHDT and YYEEEE. In nucleotides, the CDR3 is TGTGCCAGCAGCATGAACCGGGACAGGGGAGAGACCCAGTACTTC. Its translation is CASSMNRDRGETQYF. The full variable domain, completed using reference TRBV5-6 and TRBJ2-5, is DAGVTQSPTHLIKTRGQQVTLRCSPKSGHDTVSWYQQALGQGPQFIFQYYEEEERQRGNFPDRFSGHQFPNYSSELNVNALLLGDSALYLCASSMNRDRGETQYFGPGTRLLVL.

The V call is TRBV11-2, the J call TRBJ2-5, with 7 bases that match TRBD2. J gave up 5 bases and V 2 bases, and 11 bases lay outside the gene matches. This CDR3 has 16 residues. Germline V gives CDR1 SGHAT, CDR2 FQNNGV. The CDR3 DNA reads TGTGCCAGCAGCTTAAATCCGCAGCGGGGTGGGGAGACCCAGTACTTC. It translates to CASSLNPQRGGETQYF.

The chain combines TRBV5-6 with TRBJ2-2; D is possibly TRBD1 (6 bases). The CDR3 contains 17 residues. Germline V gives CDR1 SGHDT, CDR2 YYEEEE. V was pared by 3 bases and J by 5 bases, with 20 bases between. CDR3 in DNA: TGTGCCAGCAGCTACCTTGGTCAGGGGTTTGAGACCGGGGAGCTGTTTTTT. It yields the protein CASSYLGQGFETGELFF.

The chain has TRBV18 and TRBJ1-4; D is unclear. The germline gives CDR1 KGHSH, CDR2 LQKENI. The CDR3 length is 13 residues. Between the trimmed V and J ends, which lost 6 bases and 6 bases, there was a span of 11 bases. CDR3 in DNA: TGTGCCAGCTCGATCATATTAGATGAAAAACTGTTTTTT. It translates to CASSIILDEKLFF.

The chain recombines TRBV5-1 with TRBJ1-3; D is unresolved. Germline V gene lookup returns CDR1 SGHRS and CDR2 YFSETQ. This CDR3 has 14 residues. V shed 4 bases and J shed 4 bases, with 12 bases lying between them. CDR3 nucleotides: TGCGCCAGCAGCGCGGGTGGTGTGGGAAACACCATATATTTT. This gives the protein CASSAGGVGNTIYF.

The chain joins TRBV28 to TRBJ2-3; TRBD1 matches 7 bases. Trimming took 2 bases from V and 0 from J; bases not matched to a gene: 8. This CDR3 has 17 residues. In germline, CDR1 is MDHEN, CDR2 SYDVKM. DNA of the CDR3: TGTGCCAGCAGTTTAAGGGACAGTGCCTCTAGCACAGATACGCAGTATTTT. Translated, it gives CASSLRDSASSTDTQYF.

V usage is TRBV6-1 and J usage is TRBJ2-5, with D possibly being TRBD1 or TRBD2 (5 bases each). This CDR3 is 18 amino acids long. Germline assignment: CDR1 MNHNS and CDR2 SASEGT. With 0 bases removed from V and 3 bases from J, the gap between germline ends came to 20 bases. In DNA, the CDR3 is TGTGCCAGCAGTGAAGCCCCCACACCACAGGTCGGGAAAGAGACCCAGTACTTC. It is translated as CASSEAPTPQVGKETQYF.

The rearrangement links TRBV6-1 to TRBJ2-7; 10 bases map to TRBD1. Germline loops: CDR1 MNHNS, CDR2 SASEGT. The CDR3 totals 15 residues. V shed 2 bases and J 5 bases; nucleotides not matched to a gene: 6. CDR3 sequence (DNA): TGTGCCAGCAGTGAAAGGGACAGGGGATCCCACGAGCAGTACTTC. Its translation is CASSERDRGSHEQYF.